This TCR beta chain was sequenced for a study of shared clonotypes between healthy human individuals (dated by TCRdb to 2020 to 2021). Turning to the overall study: The cohort comprised a couple of women and three men aged 18 to 49 years. To estimate repertoire size and how much clonotype sharing occurs between individuals, the study deeply sequenced the blood TCR repertoires of roughly 5 healthy adults. Between about 0.9 and 9 billion PBMCs per donor were obtained by leukapheresis. To increase sequencing depth and limit assay-specific biases, different laboratories used diverse techniques to prepare libraries and sequence TCR repertoires. Study-level results and caveats: Sampling was restricted to blood, and TCR repertoires in tissues likely differ from the TCR repertoires found in blood. Because the study included a small number of donors, the genetic and exposure-history diversity represented was limited. Based on pairwise subsampling, the degree of clonotype sharing among donors was expected to be affected by sequencing depth.

From the cysteine through the phenylalanine, the CDR3 covers 12 amino acids. This entry keeps only the CDR3 DNA: 36 bases, framed from base 1. The junction carries 14 bases between V and J, which are trimmed by 9 bases and 6 bases respectively. CDR1 is given as LNHDA and CDR2 as SQIVND, both from the germline V gene (reference sequence). This clone was observed a handful of times. Its antigen is still unknown. Per-base qualities were not stored, and no clone one base away is much larger. Healthy HIV-negative adults with no recently reported acute infections or vaccinations were included as donors. Every donor was a Caucasian adult residing in Nashville, Tennessee, USA. For unsorted samples, 80 million to 100 million PBMCs were counted, and genomic DNA was extracted using the QIAamp DNA Blood Mini kit. Blood was obtained by leukapheresis, after which PBMCs were separated by Ficoll-Histopaque density gradient centrifugation and cryopreserved in liquid nitrogen vapor phase.

Using the deep immunoSEQ assay, TCR CDR3 regions were amplified from genomic DNA by multiplex PCR. For each cell subset, the extracted genomic DNA was distributed evenly across all wells of several immunoSEQ 96-well plates, and each plate served as one replicate. Each replicate PCR for unsorted PBMC received 300 to 350 ng genomic DNA, equal to 25,000 to 35,000 T cell genomes. Ten immunoSEQ deep assay plates were used to sequence unsorted PBMC genomic DNA. Purified libraries were quantified with a Qubit 3.0 fluorometer, sized on a Bioanalyzer 2100, and re-quantified with the KAPA Library Quantification kit. Every immunoSEQ 96-well plate was sequenced on a dedicated single-read 150-cycle Illumina NextSeq 550 flow cell. The study's own analysis went as follows. The immunoSEQ output contained only junctional sequences without quality scores, so filtering could not match that applied to full-length reads. To assign V/J genes and CDR3, sequences were annotated against IMGT germline references using PyIR, a Python wrapper for IgBLAST v1.9. Reads were filtered out if the reads had weak V/J assignments (E-value above 1e-6), no CDR3, stop codons, out-of-frame junctions, or ambiguous translated residues. V3J clonotypes were defined as sequences sharing the same inferred V gene, J gene, and CDR3 amino acid sequence. Percentage overlap between repertoires was computed as shared unique clonotypes divided by the size of the smaller repertoire. Richness of each repertoire was evaluated using RTK rarefaction, the Chao1 estimator, and Recon v2.1 estimates of unobserved clonotypes. Held by TCRdb, this immuneACCESS table contains in-frame sequences only and omits some clones. Under half of the omission traces to an unresolved V gene where checked; the cause of the rest is unknown. The DNA was the basis for D and trimming; V, J and clone size are from that table. Counted in this sample were more than 450,000 clones; less than 85% of them appeared once. The ten largest clones represent about an eighth of the sample.

The specimen sequenced was PBMCs. The source of this sequence is a woman aged 35 to 49 in good health. Some clones in this sample may be carry-over from other donors' samples. The rearrangement joined TRBV19 to TRBJ1-1, with the D gene call left open. CDR3 sequence: CASLSPLAEAFF. The DNA sequence is given as TGTGCCAGCCTTTCCCCGTTGGCTGAAGCTTTCTTT.